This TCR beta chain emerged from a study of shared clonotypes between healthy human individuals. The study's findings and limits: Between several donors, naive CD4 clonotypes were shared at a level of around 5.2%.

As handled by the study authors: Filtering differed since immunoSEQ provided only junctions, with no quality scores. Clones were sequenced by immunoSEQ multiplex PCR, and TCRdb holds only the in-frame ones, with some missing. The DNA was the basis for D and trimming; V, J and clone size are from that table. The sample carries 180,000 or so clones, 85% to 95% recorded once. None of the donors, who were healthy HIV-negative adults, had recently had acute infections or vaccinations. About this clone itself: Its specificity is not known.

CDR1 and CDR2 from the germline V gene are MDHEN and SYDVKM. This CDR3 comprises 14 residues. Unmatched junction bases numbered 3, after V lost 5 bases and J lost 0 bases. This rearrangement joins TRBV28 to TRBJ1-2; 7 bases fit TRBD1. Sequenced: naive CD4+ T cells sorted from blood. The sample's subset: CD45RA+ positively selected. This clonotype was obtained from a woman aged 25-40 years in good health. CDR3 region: CASSPGTANYGYTF. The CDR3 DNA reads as TGTGCCAGCAGTCCTGGGACAGCTAACTATGGCTACACCTTC.